This TCR beta chain was captured in a study of sequential checkpoint blockade in melanoma. At the level of the study: Arm A got nivolumab then ipilimumab; arm B the reverse, 1:1. Maintenance nivolumab came after either treatment sequence.

TCRdb's table, derived via immunoSEQ multiplex PCR, lists solely in-frame clones and lacks some. The table includes 20,000 to 25,000 clones, 75% to 90% detected once. V lost 4 bases to trimming and J lost 0 bases; unmatched junction nucleotides: 5. Per germline, CDR1 SGHNT and CDR2 YYREEE (reference sequence). There are 15 residues in the CDR3. Treatment indicated: randomized to nivolumab then ipilimumab (arm A) or the reverse (arm B). DNA-damaging chemotherapy had not been given to any patient beforehand. Sorted cells were live CD3+CD8+, lacking CD19 and CD56, from PBMCs. The chain links TRBV5-4 to TRBJ2-3, with 7 bases lining up with TRBD2. The sample in question was CD8+ T cells sorted from blood (inferred from file names), obtained from a patient given nivolumab and ipilimumab in sequence. This TCR derives from a human donor with melanoma. The CDR3 is CASSRGGESTDTQYF. The CDR3 DNA reads TGTGCCAGCAGCCGGGGAGGGGAGAGCACAGATACGCAGTATTTT.